What follows are 7 T cell receptor beta chains derived from one specimen sequenced in a study of blood T cell repertoires in COVID-19. The table came from immunoSEQ multiplex PCR; TCRdb's copy has only in-frame clones and leaves some out. The data contain about 52,000 clones, roughly 84% of them singletons. The sample comprised peripheral blood. All receptors come from a human donor with active COVID-19. The donor label of this sample is uncertain.

CDR3 sequence: CASSLGLSGTDTQYF. CDR3 coding DNA: TGTGCCAGCAGCTTAGGTTTGTCTGGCACAGATACGCAGTATTTT. The rearrangement joins TRBV7-8 to TRBJ2-3; D is ambiguous. The ends were cut back, 1 base at V and 1 base at J, with 9 bases in the middle. This CDR3 region has 15 residues. Germline V CDR1 and CDR2: SGHVS, FQNEAQ.

On this clone itself: The junction departs from the called germline gene at one end, perhaps through a read error. The rearrangement uses TRBV19 and TRBJ1-2; 10 bases match TRBD1. Per the germline V gene, CDR1 is LNHDA and CDR2 is SQIVND (reference sequence). This CDR3 has 15 residues. CDR3 coding DNA: TGTGCCAGTACCCCAGGACAGGGGGGGTTCTATGACTACACCTTC. Translated: CASTPGQGGFYDYTF.

This clone was counted a few times. This chain links TRBV2 with TRBJ2-7, with 7 bases matching TRBD1. The CDR3 loop spans 14 amino acids. Germline loops: CDR1 SNHLY, CDR2 FYNNEI. Unmatched junction bases numbered 7, after V lost 7 bases and J lost 1 base. The CDR3 sequence: CASTTYRGSYEQYF. The DNA for the CDR3 is TGTGCCAGCACGACATACAGGGGATCCTACGAGCAGTACTTC.

V is TRBV2 and J is TRBJ2-3; the D gene is possibly TRBD2 (7 bases). Trimming shortened V by 4 bases and J by 4 bases, and 15 bases separated the two germline ends. The CDR3 extends over 15 amino acids. CDR1 is SNHLY, CDR2 FYNNEI, per germline. This chain's CDR3 is CASSVAGAVADTQYF. In nucleotides, the CDR3 is TGTGCCAGCAGTGTTGCGGGGGCGGTGGCAGATACGCAGTATTTT. Supplemented by reference TRBV2 and TRBJ2-3, the full variable domain reads EPEVTQTPSHQVTQMGQEVILRCVPISNHLYFYWYRQILGQKVEFLVSFYNNEISEKSEIFDDQFSVERPDGSNFTLKIRSTKLEDSAMYFCASSVAGAVADTQYFGPGTRLTVL.

The CDR3 sequence: CASSRRQGETQYF. The CDR3 DNA sequence: TGTGCCAGCAGCCGTCGACAGGGCGAGACCCAGTACTTC. The genes are TRBV7-3 and TRBJ2-5; 7 bases match TRBD1. Trimming took 5 bases from V and 5 from J; bases not matched to a gene: 5. The germline gives CDR1 SGHTA, CDR2 FQGTGA. The CDR3 runs to 13 residues.

This chain uses TRBV5-1 with TRBJ1-2; 9 bases fit TRBD1. This CDR3 contains 15 residues. Germline trimming cut 0 bases from V and 7 bases from J; bases unmatched to any gene: 7. Germline lookup yields CDR1 SGHRS and CDR2 YFSETQ. In DNA, the CDR3 is TGCGCCAGCAGCTTGGTGACAGGGGGGGGCCGTGGCTACACCTTC. Translation: CASSLVTGGGRGYTF.

This clone has only one observation. The chain combines TRBV29-1 with TRBJ1-5, with TRBD1 matching 7 bases. The germline V gene encodes CDR1 SQVTM and CDR2 ANQGSEA. The J segment lost 1 base and the V segment lost 7 bases, leaving 7 bases of the junction unmatched. This CDR3 is 14 amino acids long. The CDR3 sequence: CSASGQRSNQPQHF. The CDR3, as DNA: TGCAGCGCGTCGGGACAGAGAAGCAATCAGCCCCAGCATTTT.